These T cell receptor beta chains were read from a single sample in a study of T cells after yellow fever vaccination. Using its own MiXCR run on the 5' RACE reads, TCRdb lists one record per CDR3 protein. The data show about 340,000 distinct CDR3 sequences, 12% seen once. The sequenced sample was CD4+ T cells sorted from PBMCs, obtained 15 days after the yellow fever booster vaccination. These receptors all stem from a man aged 18-30 years who received the YFV17D yellow fever vaccine. The CDR3 runs from the conserved cysteine through the conserved F or W. Expanded clones get a size class; other rows say once, few or many, or leave the size out.

cdr3_aa	clone_size	v_call	cdr3_length
CASSIQGEGQPQHF	NA	TRBV19	14
CASSLNRGLTPGANVLTF	few	TRBV13	18
CASRQGQGDPYGYTF	few	TRBV4-2	15
CASSYDRTKYANSPLHF	few	TRBV6-5	17
CASSPSHSSYNEQFF	few	TRBV3-1	15
CASSPLTGRQETQYF	NA	TRBV7-2	15
CASSLIPRQDSQETQYF	NA	TRBV5-1	17
CASSAQGGNTIYF	NA	TRBV5-5	13
CAISESDWGYSNEQFF	NA	TRBV10-3	16
CASSVGMQGTEAFF	NA	TRBV9	14
CASSQGSAVWEANEQFF	NA	TRBV4-3	17